Each of the 19 T cell receptor beta chains below was sequenced from the same sample in a study of molecular identifiers for immune sequencing clone quantification. One entry per CDR3 protein, called by TCRdb with MiXCR from the PCR reads. The table has just under 650,000 distinct CDR3 sequences, just under 20% seen once; the top ten hold roughly 0.85%. Source material: naive CD8+ T cells from blood, with Jurkat cell RNA spiked in. Documented subset: FACS-sorted CD8+CD4-CCR7+CD45RA+ naive T cells. These receptors came from a human donor in good health. Some libraries in this study had Jurkat cell RNA spiked in.

The V call is TRBV13, the J call TRBJ2-2; 8 bases agree with TRBD1. The V gene's germline CDR1 is PRHDT and CDR2 FYEKMQ (reference sequence). Unmatched junction bases numbered 11, after V lost 5 bases and J lost 6 bases. The CDR3 runs 16 residues. The CDR3 bases are TGTGCCAGCAGCCCATCGGACAGGGTAATCCCCGGGGAGCTGTTTTTT. It yields the protein CASSPSDRVIPGELFF. Combining the CDR3 with reference TRBV13 and TRBJ2-2 gives the whole variable domain AAGVIQSPRHLIKEKRETATLKCYPIPRHDTVYWYQQGPGQDPQFLISFYEKMQSDKGSIPDRFSAQQFSDYHSELNMSSLELGDSALYFCASSPSDRVIPGELFFGEGSRLTVL.

This clonotype was seen repeatedly, ten times or more. V and J are TRBV4-3 and TRBJ2-3, with 10 bases identical to TRBD2. V lost 4 bases to trimming and J lost 4 bases; unmatched junction nucleotides: 5. This CDR3 region has 15 residues. Germline CDR1 and CDR2: LGHNA and YSLEER. The chain's CDR3 is CASSPGTSAADTQYF. CDR3 in DNA: TGCGCCAGCAGCCCCGGGACTAGCGCGGCAGATACGCAGTATTTT.

This chain uses TRBV19 with TRBJ2-1, with TRBD2 matching over 10 bases. V lost 5 bases and J lost 5; bases outside the gene matches: 6. Germline V lookup: CDR1 LNHDA, CDR2 SQIVND (reference sequence). This CDR3 region has 15 residues. The CDR3 DNA follows: TGTGCCAGTAGTGAACTAGCGGGGCCCAACAATGAGCAGTTCTTC. It encodes CASSELAGPNNEQFF.

There are many counts of this clonotype. The chain has TRBV28 and TRBJ1-2; no reliable D call. Germline CDR1 and CDR2: MDHEN and SYDVKM. The CDR3 covers 13 residues. The germline V and J ends were trimmed by 3 bases and 8 bases, with 13 bases remaining between them. This CDR3 reads CASSFTQNQGYTF. The CDR3 DNA reads TGTGCCAGCAGTTTCACCCAAAACCAAGGCTACACCTTC.

The gene calls are TRBV11-2 and TRBJ2-5; D is unclear. Trimming stripped 0 bases from V and 5 bases from J, with 7 bases between. Germline V lookup: CDR1 SGHAT, CDR2 FQNNGV. The CDR3 loop spans 13 amino acids. For the CDR3, the DNA is TGTGCCAGCAGCTTAGAAGACTGGGAGACCCAGTACTTC. It specifies CASSLEDWETQYF. The whole variable domain, filled in from reference TRBV11-2 and TRBJ2-5, reads EAGVAQSPRYKIIEKRQSVAFWCNPISGHATLYWYQQILGQGPKLLIQFQNNGVVDDSQLPKDRFSAERLKGVDSTLKIQPAKLEDSAVYLCASSLEDWETQYFGPGTRLLVL.

Concerning this clonotype itself: This may be a read error: a much more frequent sequence differs by one nucleotide. The chain links TRBV27 to TRBJ1-1, with D hard to call. V lost 5 bases to trimming and J lost 3 bases, with 16 bases between them. The germline V gene has CDR1 MNHEY and CDR2 SMNVEV (reference sequence). The CDR3 totals 15 residues. This chain's CDR3 is CASSLLWSPDTEAFF. In DNA, the CDR3 is TGTGCCAGCAGTCTATTATGGTCCCCAGACACTGAAGCTTTCTTT.

The sample holds one count of this clonotype. This may stem from a read error, because a much larger clone lies one nucleotide away. The V gene is TRBV4-1, the J gene TRBJ1-6; D gene ambiguous. Germline values: CDR1 MGHRA, CDR2 YSYEKL. This CDR3 spans 15 amino acids. CDR3 sequence reads: CASSQDLRVLSPFHF. The CDR3 DNA reads TGCGCCAGCAGCCAAGATCTACGGGTTCTCTCACCCTTCCACTTT.

This clonotype was counted at least ten times. The J gene is TRBJ2-7, the V gene TRBV7-6; TRBD2 matches 8 bases. Germline values: CDR1 SGHVS, CDR2 FNYEAQ. The V segment lost 3 bases and the J segment 5 bases; nucleotides outside the gene matches: 15. The CDR3 is made up of 17 amino acids. The DNA for the CDR3 is TGTGCCAGCAGCTTTCGGGGGGGGCGGAAGCTTCCGCACGAGCAGTACTTC. Amino acid sequence: CASSFRGGRKLPHEQYF.

This clonotype has only one observation. A much larger clone is a single base away; this may be a read error. Since no conserved phenylalanine or tryptophan closes the CDR3, a read error is the likely cause. CDR3 sequence: CASSLAGEVQPQHL. CDR3 coding DNA: TGTGCCAGCAGCTTAGCAGGGGAGGTTCAGCCCCAGCATCTT. The genes are TRBV7-6 and TRBJ1-5, with D possibly matching TRBD1 (5 bases). The ends were cut back, 0 bases at V and 6 bases at J, with 9 bases in the middle. Germline lookup yields CDR1 SGHVS and CDR2 FNYEAQ. This CDR3 region has 14 residues.

As for this clonotype: A much larger clone lies a single base off, so this may be a read error. The conserved closing phenylalanine or tryptophan is absent in this CDR3, likely reflecting a read error. J is TRBJ1-4 and V is TRBV10-2, with D perhaps TRBD1 (5 bases). Trimming removed 0 bases from V and 8 bases from J, with 16 bases in between. The length of the CDR3 is 16 residues. From germline, CDR1 is WSHSY and CDR2 SAAADI. The DNA of the CDR3 is TGCGCCAGCAGTGAGTCGACGGGGGGAATGGGAGAAAAACTGTTTCTT. As protein: CASSESTGGMGEKLFL.

This clonotype was observed many times. The V and J genes are TRBV6-1 and TRBJ1-4, with 7 bases aligning to TRBD1. V was pared by 0 bases and J by 6 bases, with 7 bases of the junction left unmatched. Per germline, CDR1 MNHNS and CDR2 SASEGT. CDR3 length: 16 amino acids. CDR3 loop: CASSEAPGQPHEKLFF. Written as DNA, the CDR3 is TGTGCCAGCAGTGAAGCCCCGGGACAGCCCCATGAAAAACTGTTTTTT.

This clonotype was seen ten or more times. The genes are TRBV29-1 and TRBJ2-3; D remains unclear. V gave up 6 bases and J gave up 1 base, with 11 bases separating them. The germline gives CDR1 SQVTM, CDR2 ANQGSEA. This CDR3 contains 13 residues. The CDR3 reads CSVWTRGTDTQYF. The CDR3 coding sequence is TGCAGCGTGTGGACCCGTGGCACAGATACGCAGTATTTT.

This clonotype was counted many times. DNA of the CDR3: TGCAGTGCTAGAGATCTGACAGAGCAGTACTTC. Its translation: CSARDLTEQYF. The chain links TRBV20-1 to TRBJ2-7; the D is unclear. From germline, CDR1 is DFQATT and CDR2 SNEGSKA (reference sequence). V was trimmed by 0 bases and J by 7 bases, leaving 7 bases between them. This CDR3 contains 11 residues.

On this clonotype itself: This may arise from a read error, as a much more abundant clone is one base away. The V gene is TRBV6-2 or TRBV6-3, the J gene TRBJ2-7; no firm D call. V gave up 2 bases and J gave up 9 bases, with 8 bases separating them. The germline gives CDR1 MNHEY, CDR2 SVGEGT. The CDR3 loop spans 11 amino acids. Written as DNA, the CDR3 is TGTGCCAGCAGTTACATCGACGTGCAGTACTTC. Encoded protein: CASSYIDVQYF.

Concerning this clonotype: The junction does not match germline at one end; this may be a read error. The genes are TRBV4-3 and TRBJ2-7, with 9 nucleotides matching TRBD1. Germline V lookup: CDR1 LGHNA, CDR2 YSLEER. The CDR3 length is 15 residues. CDR3 in amino acids: CTSSQERDRVYEQYF. The CDR3, as DNA: TGCACCAGCAGCCAAGAGAGGGACAGGGTCTACGAGCAGTACTTC.

There are a few counts of this clonotype. The genes are TRBV13 and TRBJ2-1; D is unclear. Looked up from germline, CDR1 is PRHDT and CDR2 is FYEKMQ (reference sequence). The V end was cut by 0 bases, the J end by 2 bases, with 11 bases between. The CDR3 loop spans 16 amino acids. This CDR3 reads CASSLGGTRPYNEQFF. The CDR3 DNA is TGTGCCAGCAGCTTAGGGGGTACCCGGCCCTACAATGAGCAGTTCTTC.

This clonotype was recorded many times. The V and J genes are TRBV4-3 and TRBJ2-7, with D possibly TRBD1 on 6 matching bases. Between the trimmed V and J ends, which lost 0 bases and 0 bases, there was a span of 12 bases. The CDR3 spans 16 residues. Germline V lookup: CDR1 LGHNA, CDR2 YSLEER. This chain's CDR3 is CASSQDFTGFSYEQYF. CDR3 DNA: TGCGCCAGCAGCCAAGATTTTACAGGGTTCTCCTACGAGCAGTACTTC.

At least ten counts were recorded for this clonotype. The chain couples TRBV12-3 or TRBV12-4 to TRBJ2-2; D is uncertain. Trimming shortened V by 1 base and J by 3 bases, and 9 bases separated the two germline ends. This CDR3 spans 15 amino acids. The CDR3 coding sequence is TGTGCCAGCAGTTTAGAGGGTTGGGACACCGGGGAGCTGTTTTTT. It codes for CASSLEGWDTGELFF.

This clonotype appeared many times. The rearrangement uses TRBV12-3 or TRBV12-4 and TRBJ2-5; 7 bases fit TRBD1. V gave up 2 bases and J gave up 2 bases; unmatched junction bases: 2. The CDR3 has 14 amino acids. The CDR3 DNA reads as TGTGCCAGCAGTTTATGGACAGGACAAGAGACCCAGTACTTC. Translation: CASSLWTGQETQYF.